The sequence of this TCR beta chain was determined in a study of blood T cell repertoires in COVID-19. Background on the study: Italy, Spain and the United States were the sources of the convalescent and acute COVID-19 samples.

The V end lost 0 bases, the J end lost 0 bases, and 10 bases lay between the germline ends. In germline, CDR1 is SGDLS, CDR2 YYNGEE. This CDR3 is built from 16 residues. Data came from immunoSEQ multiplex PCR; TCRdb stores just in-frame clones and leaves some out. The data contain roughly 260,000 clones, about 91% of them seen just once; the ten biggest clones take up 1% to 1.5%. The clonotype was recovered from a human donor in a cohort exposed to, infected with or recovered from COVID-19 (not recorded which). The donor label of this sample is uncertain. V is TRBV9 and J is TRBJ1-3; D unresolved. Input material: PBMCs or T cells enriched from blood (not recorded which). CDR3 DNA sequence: TGTGCCAGCAGCGTAGAGACTGGGAGCTCTGGAAACACCATATATTTT. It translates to CASSVETGSSGNTIYF.